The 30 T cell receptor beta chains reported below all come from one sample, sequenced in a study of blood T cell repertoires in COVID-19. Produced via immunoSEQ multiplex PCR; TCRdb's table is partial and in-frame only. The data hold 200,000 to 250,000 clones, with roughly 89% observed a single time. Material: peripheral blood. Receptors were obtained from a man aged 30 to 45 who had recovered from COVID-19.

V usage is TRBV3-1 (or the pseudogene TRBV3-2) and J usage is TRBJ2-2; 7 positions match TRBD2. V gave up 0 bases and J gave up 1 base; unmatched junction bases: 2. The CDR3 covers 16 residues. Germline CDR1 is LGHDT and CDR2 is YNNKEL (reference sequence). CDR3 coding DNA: TGTGCCAGCAGCCAAGAGGCTAGCGGGAACACCGGGGAGCTGTTTTTT. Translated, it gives CASSQEASGNTGELFF.

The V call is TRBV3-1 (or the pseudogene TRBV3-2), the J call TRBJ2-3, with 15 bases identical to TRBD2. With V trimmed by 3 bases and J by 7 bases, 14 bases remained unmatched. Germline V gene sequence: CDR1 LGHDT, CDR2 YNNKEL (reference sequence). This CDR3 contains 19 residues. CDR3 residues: CASSHPLRTSGGVANTQYF. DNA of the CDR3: TGTGCCAGCAGCCACCCTCTCCGGACTAGCGGGGGGGTGGCAAATACGCAGTATTTT.

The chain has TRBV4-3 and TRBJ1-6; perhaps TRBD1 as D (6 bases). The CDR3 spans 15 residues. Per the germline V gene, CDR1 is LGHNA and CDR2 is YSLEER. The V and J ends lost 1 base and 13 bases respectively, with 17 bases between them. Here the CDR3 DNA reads TGCGCCAGCAGCCAAGTGGGGGGGGCGGAGAGGCCCCTCCACTTT. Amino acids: CASSQVGGAERPLHF.

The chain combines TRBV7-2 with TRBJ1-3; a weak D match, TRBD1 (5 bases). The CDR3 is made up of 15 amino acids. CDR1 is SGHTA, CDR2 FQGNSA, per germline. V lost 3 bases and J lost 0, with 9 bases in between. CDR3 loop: CASSLGGTSGNTIYF. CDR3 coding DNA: TGTGCCAGCAGCTTGGGGGGAACCTCTGGAAACACCATATATTTT. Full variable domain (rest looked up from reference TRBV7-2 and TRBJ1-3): GAGVSQSPSNKVTEKGKDVELRCDPISGHTALYWYRQSLGQGLEFLIYFQGNSAPDKSGLPSDRFSAERTGGSVSTLTIQRTQQEDSAVYLCASSLGGTSGNTIYFGEGSWLTVV.

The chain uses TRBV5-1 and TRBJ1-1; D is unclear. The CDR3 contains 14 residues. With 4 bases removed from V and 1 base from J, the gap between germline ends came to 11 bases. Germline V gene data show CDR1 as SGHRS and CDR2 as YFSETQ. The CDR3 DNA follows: TGCGCCAGCAGCCCTTCGGGTTCGAACACTGAAGCTTTCTTT. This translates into CASSPSGSNTEAFF.

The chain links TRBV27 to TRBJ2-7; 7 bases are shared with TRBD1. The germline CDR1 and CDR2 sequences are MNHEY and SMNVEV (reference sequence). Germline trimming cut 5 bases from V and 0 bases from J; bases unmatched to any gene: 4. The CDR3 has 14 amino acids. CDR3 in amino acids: CASSPTGFSYEQYF. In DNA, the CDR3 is TGTGCCAGCAGTCCGACAGGGTTCTCCTACGAGCAGTACTTC.

Here the CDR3 DNA reads TGCGCCAGCAGCCATCAAGCGGGGGCAGGGAGTCCCTACGAGCAGTACTTC. Translated: CASSHQAGAGSPYEQYF. The chain has TRBV4-1 and TRBJ2-7; 8 nucleotides line up with TRBD2. There are 17 residues in the CDR3. The ends lost 3 bases at V and 2 bases at J; junction bases unmatched: 12. CDR1 is MGHRA, CDR2 YSYEKL, per germline.

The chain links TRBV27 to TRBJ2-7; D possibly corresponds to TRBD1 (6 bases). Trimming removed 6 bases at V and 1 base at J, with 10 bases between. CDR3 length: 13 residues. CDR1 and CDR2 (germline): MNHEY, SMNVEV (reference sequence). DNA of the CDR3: TGTGCCAGCAGCCCAGGGGAATCCTACGAGCAGTACTTC. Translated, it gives CASSPGESYEQYF.

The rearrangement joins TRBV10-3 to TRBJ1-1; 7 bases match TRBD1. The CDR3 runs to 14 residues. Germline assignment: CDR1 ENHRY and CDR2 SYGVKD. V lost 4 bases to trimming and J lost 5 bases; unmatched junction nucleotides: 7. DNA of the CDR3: TGTGCCATCAGTGCAGACAGGGACGGTACTGAAGCTTTCTTT. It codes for CAISADRDGTEAFF.

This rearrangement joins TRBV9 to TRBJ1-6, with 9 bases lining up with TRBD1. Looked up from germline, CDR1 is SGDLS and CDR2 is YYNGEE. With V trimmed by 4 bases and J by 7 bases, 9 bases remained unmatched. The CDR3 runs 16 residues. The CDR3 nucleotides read TGTGCCAGCAGCCCCCGGACCGGACAGGGGAATTCACCCCTCCACTTT. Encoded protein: CASSPRTGQGNSPLHF.

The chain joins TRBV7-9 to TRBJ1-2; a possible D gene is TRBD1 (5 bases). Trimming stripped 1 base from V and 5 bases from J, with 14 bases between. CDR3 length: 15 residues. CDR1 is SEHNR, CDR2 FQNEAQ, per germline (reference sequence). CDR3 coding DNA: TGTGCCAGCAGCTTAGGCCAGGGATCTGGGTATGGCTACACCTTC. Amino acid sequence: CASSLGQGSGYGYTF.

In DNA form, the CDR3 reads TGTGCCAGCAGCGGGACAATTGGAGAAAAACTGTTTTTT. It specifies CASSGTIGEKLFF. The chain recombines TRBV12-3 or TRBV12-4 with TRBJ1-4, with D possibly TRBD1 on 6 matching bases. This CDR3 has 13 residues. V dropped 6 bases and J dropped 8 bases, with 13 bases sitting between them.

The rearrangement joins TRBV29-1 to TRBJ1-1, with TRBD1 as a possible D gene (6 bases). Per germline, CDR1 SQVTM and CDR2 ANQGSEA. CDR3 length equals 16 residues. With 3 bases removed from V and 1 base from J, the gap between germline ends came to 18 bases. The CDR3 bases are TGCAGCGTTGAGGGTTTTTCTGGACAGCCGAACACTGAAGCTTTCTTT. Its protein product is CSVEGFSGQPNTEAFF.

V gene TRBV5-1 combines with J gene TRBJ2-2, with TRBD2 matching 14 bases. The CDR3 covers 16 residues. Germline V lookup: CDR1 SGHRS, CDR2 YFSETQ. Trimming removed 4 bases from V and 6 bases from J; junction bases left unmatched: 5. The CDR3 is CASSLGTSGGAGELFF. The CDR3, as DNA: TGCGCCAGCAGCCTGGGGACTAGCGGGGGAGCCGGGGAGCTGTTTTTT.

The CDR3 nucleotides are TGTGCCAGCAGTGAGCTAGCGGGGGCCACAGATACGCAGTATTTT. It is translated as CASSELAGATDTQYF. The J gene is TRBJ2-3, the V gene TRBV6-4; 10 bases are shared with TRBD2. V shed 3 bases, J shed 2 bases, and the junction held 2 bases outside the gene matches. Germline V gives CDR1 MRHNA, CDR2 SNTAGT. The CDR3 runs 15 residues.

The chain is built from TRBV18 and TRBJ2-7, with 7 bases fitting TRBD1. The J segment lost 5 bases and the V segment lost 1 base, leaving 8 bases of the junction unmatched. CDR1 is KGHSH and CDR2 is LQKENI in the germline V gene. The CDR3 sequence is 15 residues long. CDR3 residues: CASSPLLQGRNEQYF. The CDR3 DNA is TGTGCCAGCTCACCACTCCTACAGGGGAGAAACGAGCAGTACTTC.

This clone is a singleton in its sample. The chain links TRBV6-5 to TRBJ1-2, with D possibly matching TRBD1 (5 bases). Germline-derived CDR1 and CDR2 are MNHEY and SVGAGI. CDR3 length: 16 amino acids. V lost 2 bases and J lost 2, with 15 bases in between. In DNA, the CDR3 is TGTGCCAGCAGTTACACCCTTCAGGGATCAAACTATGGCTACACCTTC. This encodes CASSYTLQGSNYGYTF.

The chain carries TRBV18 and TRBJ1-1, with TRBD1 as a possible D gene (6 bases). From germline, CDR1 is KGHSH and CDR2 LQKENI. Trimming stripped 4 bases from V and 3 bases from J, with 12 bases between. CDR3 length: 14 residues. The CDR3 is CASSQNRDDTEAFF. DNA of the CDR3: TGTGCCAGCTCACAGAACAGGGACGACACTGAAGCTTTCTTT.

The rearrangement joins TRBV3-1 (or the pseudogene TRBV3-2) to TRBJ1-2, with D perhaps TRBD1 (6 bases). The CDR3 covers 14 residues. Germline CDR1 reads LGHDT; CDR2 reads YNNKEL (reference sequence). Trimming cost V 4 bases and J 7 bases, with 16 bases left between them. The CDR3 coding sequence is TGTGCCAGCAGCCGCGTACAGGGTTGGTTTGGCTACACCTTC. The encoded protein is CASSRVQGWFGYTF.

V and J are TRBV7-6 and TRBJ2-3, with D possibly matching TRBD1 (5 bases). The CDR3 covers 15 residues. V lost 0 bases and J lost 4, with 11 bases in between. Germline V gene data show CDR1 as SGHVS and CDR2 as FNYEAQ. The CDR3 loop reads CASSLAGPPADTQYF. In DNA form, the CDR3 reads TGTGCCAGCAGCTTAGCGGGGCCTCCCGCAGATACGCAGTATTTT.

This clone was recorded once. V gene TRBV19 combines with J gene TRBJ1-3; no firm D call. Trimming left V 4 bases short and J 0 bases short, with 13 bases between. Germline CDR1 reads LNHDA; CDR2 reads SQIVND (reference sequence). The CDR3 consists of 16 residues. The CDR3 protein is CASSNRVDYSGNTIYF. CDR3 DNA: TGTGCCAGTAGTAACCGGGTTGACTACTCTGGAAACACCATATATTTT.

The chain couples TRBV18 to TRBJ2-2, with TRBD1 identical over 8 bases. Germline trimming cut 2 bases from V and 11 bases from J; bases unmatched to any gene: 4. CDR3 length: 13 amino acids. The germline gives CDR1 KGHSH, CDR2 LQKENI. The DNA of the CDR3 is TGTGCCAGCTCACCATTGGACAGGGCAGAGCTGTTTTTT. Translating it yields CASSPLDRAELFF.

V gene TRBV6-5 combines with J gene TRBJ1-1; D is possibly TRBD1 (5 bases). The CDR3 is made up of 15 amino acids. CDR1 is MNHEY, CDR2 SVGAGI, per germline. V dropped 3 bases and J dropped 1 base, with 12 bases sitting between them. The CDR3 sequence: CASSYLTGKNTEAFF. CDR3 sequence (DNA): TGTGCCAGCAGTTATCTCACAGGAAAGAACACTGAAGCTTTCTTT.

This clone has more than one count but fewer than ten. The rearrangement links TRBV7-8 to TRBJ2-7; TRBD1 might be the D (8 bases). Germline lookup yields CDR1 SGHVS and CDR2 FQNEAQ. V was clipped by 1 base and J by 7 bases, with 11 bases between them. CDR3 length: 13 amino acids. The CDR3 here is CASSLDRGGEQYF. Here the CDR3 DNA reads TGTGCCAGCAGCTTAGACAGGGGGGGTGAGCAGTACTTC.

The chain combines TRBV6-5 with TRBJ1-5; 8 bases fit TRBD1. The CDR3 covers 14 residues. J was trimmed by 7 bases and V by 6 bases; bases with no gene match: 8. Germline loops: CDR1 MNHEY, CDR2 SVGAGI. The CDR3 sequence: CASSIGQGRQPQHF. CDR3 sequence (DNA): TGTGCCAGCAGCATCGGACAGGGACGGCAGCCCCAGCATTTT.

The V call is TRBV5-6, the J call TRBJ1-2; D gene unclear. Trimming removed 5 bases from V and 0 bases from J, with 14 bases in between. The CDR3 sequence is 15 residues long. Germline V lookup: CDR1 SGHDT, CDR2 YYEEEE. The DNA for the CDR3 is TGTGCCAGCAGGCCCATCTTCACAGCTAACTATGGCTACACCTTC. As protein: CASRPIFTANYGYTF.

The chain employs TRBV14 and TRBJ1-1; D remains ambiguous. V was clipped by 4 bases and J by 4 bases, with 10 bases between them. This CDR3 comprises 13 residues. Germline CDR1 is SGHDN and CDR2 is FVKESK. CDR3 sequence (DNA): TGTGCCAGCAGCCTTTACGAGGGCACTGAAGCTTTCTTT. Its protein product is CASSLYEGTEAFF.

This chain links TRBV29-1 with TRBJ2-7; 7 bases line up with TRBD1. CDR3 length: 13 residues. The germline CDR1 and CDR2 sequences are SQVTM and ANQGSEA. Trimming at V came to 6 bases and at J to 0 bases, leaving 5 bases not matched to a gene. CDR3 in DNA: TGCAGCGTCCCGGGACAGAGCTCCTACGAGCAGTACTTC. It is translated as CSVPGQSSYEQYF.

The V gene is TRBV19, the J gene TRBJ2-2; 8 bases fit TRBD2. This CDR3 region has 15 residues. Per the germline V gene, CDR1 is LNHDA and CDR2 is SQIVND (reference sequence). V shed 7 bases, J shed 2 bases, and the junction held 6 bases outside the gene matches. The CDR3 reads CASIQRGLNTGELFF. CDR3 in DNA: TGTGCCAGTATTCAGCGGGGGCTCAACACCGGGGAGCTGTTTTTT.

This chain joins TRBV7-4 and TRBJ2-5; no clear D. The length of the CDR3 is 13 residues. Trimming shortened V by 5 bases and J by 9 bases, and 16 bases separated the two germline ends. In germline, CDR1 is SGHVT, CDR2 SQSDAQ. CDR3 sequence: CASSRNPTRSQYF. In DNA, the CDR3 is TGTGCCAGCAGCCGCAACCCTACGAGATCCCAGTACTTC.